This entry lists 21 T cell receptor beta chains sequenced from one sample in a study of beta chain features in type 1 diabetes. Overall study findings and caveats: In all four CD4+ subsets, TCRB CDR3 length was significantly, moderately reduced in type 1 diabetes.

No cognate antigen is known for these TCRs. The investigators reverse transcribed all of the isolated RNA, so they sequenced expressed TCRB transcripts. Clones were read by immunoSEQ multiplex PCR, and TCRdb kept only the in-frame ones, dropping some. The repertoire holds 200,000 to 250,000 clones, with about 15% as singletons. The sequenced material came from naive CD4+ T cells from blood. These receptors were taken from a man aged 25 to 45 with type 1 diabetes.

The rearrangement uses TRBV29-1 and TRBJ2-6; perhaps TRBD2 as D (5 bases). CDR3 size: 16 residues. CDR1 SQVTM and CDR2 ANQGSEA come from the germline V gene. V lost 6 bases and J 0 bases, leaving 15 bases between the germline ends. DNA for the CDR3: TGCAGCGTGCTAGCTACCCTTACCTCTGGGGCCAACGTCCTGACTTTC. Its protein product is CSVLATLTSGANVLTF.

The rearrangement links TRBV5-4 to TRBJ1-4, with D possibly matching TRBD1 (6 bases). V was pared by 4 bases and J by 4 bases, with 11 bases between. The CDR3 sequence is 14 residues long. From germline, CDR1 is SGHNT and CDR2 YYREEE (reference sequence). As DNA, the CDR3 is TGTGCCAGCAGCCTCCAGGGGATTAATGAAAAACTGTTTTTT. Translated: CASSLQGINEKLFF.

There are a few counts of this clone. V usage is TRBV25-1 and J usage is TRBJ2-7, with 9 bases aligning to TRBD1. V shed 6 bases and J 1 base; nucleotides not matched to a gene: 7. The CDR3 runs 15 residues. Per germline, CDR1 MGHDK and CDR2 SYGVNS. The DNA for the CDR3 is TGTGCCAGCAGCGATGACAGGGGGTTATCCTACGAGCAGTACTTC. It codes for CASSDDRGLSYEQYF.

This CDR3 is CASRVRDNSPLHF. The CDR3 DNA reads as TGTGCCAGCAGAGTCCGGGACAACTCACCCCTCCACTTT. The chain is built from TRBV2 and TRBJ1-6; D may be TRBD1 (6 bases). V gave up 6 bases and J gave up 10 bases, with 13 bases separating them. Germline assignment: CDR1 SNHLY and CDR2 FYNNEI. This CDR3 comprises 13 residues.

The sample holds a few counts of this clone. The V and J genes are TRBV12-5 and TRBJ1-1; D unclear. The CDR3 totals 13 residues. CDR1 and CDR2 (germline): LGHNT, FRNRAP. Trimming removed 3 bases at V and 1 base at J, with 6 bases between. CDR3 residues: CASGLTANTEAFF. The DNA of the CDR3 is TGTGCTAGTGGTTTAACAGCGAACACTGAAGCTTTCTTT.

The rearrangement uses TRBV30 and TRBJ1-1, with 7 bases identical to TRBD1. Germline CDR1 reads GTSNPN; CDR2 reads SVGIG (reference sequence). J was trimmed by 7 bases and V by 2 bases; bases with no gene match: 7. This CDR3 is 13 amino acids long. The CDR3 loop is CAWSPTGIDEAFF. The CDR3 nucleotides read TGTGCCTGGAGTCCGACAGGGATCGATGAAGCTTTCTTT.

The chain recombines TRBV29-1 with TRBJ1-3, with no clear D. The germline gives CDR1 SQVTM, CDR2 ANQGSEA. Deletions cut 2 bases from V and 4 bases from J, with 6 bases between. CDR3 size: 12 residues. CDR3: CSVELTGNTIYF. CDR3 in DNA: TGCAGCGTTGAACTTACAGGAAACACCATATATTTT.

This clone was observed a handful of times. The rearrangement links TRBV2 to TRBJ2-1, with 7 bases lining up with TRBD2. Germline loops: CDR1 SNHLY, CDR2 FYNNEI. Unmatched junction bases numbered 13, after V lost 6 bases and J lost 8 bases. The CDR3 loop spans 15 amino acids. The CDR3 coding sequence is TGTGCCAGCAGCCGCCGGGACTATAACGGGGATGAGCAGTTCTTC. Protein sequence: CASSRRDYNGDEQFF.

This clone was counted a few times. V usage is TRBV10-3 and J usage is TRBJ1-1, with a tentative D call TRBD1 (6 bases). In germline, CDR1 is ENHRY, CDR2 SYGVKD. The CDR3 totals 12 residues. V lost 3 bases to trimming and J lost 4 bases, with 6 bases between them. The CDR3 DNA follows: TGTGCCATCAGTGAAGGGGGCACTGAAGCTTTCTTT. The encoded protein is CAISEGGTEAFF.

The chain couples TRBV30 to TRBJ1-2; 7 bases map to TRBD1. CDR3 length: 15 residues. V shed 0 bases, J shed 2 bases, and the junction held 6 bases outside the gene matches. CDR1 and CDR2 (germline): GTSNPN, SVGIG (reference sequence). CDR3 in amino acids: CAWSVKVQGNYGYTF. DNA of the CDR3: TGTGCCTGGAGTGTAAAAGTACAGGGGAACTATGGCTACACCTTC.

V is TRBV6-5 and J is TRBJ2-5, with 8 bases lining up with TRBD1. V trimming: 2 bases; J trimming: 5 bases; junction bases outside the gene matches: 7. This CDR3 has 15 residues. Germline loops: CDR1 MNHEY, CDR2 SVGAGI. In DNA form, the CDR3 reads TGTGCCAGCAGTTACCTCACAGGGGGGTCGGAGACCCAGTACTTC. The encoded protein is CASSYLTGGSETQYF.

This clone has a handful of counts. The chain employs TRBV6-5 and TRBJ1-1; the D gene is possibly TRBD1 (6 bases). Looked up from germline, CDR1 is MNHEY and CDR2 is SVGAGI. The CDR3 is 12 amino acids. V was trimmed by 7 bases and J by 5 bases, leaving 11 bases between them. CDR3 in amino acids: CASIGGRTEAFF. The CDR3 region has the DNA TGTGCCAGCATCGGGGGGCGGACTGAAGCTTTCTTT.

This clone has just a few counts. The chain employs TRBV4-1 and TRBJ2-3, with D possibly being TRBD1 (6 bases). V dropped 0 bases and J dropped 6 bases, with 10 bases sitting between them. The CDR3 loop spans 14 amino acids. CDR1 and CDR2 (germline): MGHRA, YSYEKL. The CDR3 nucleotides are TGCGCCAGCAGCCAAGAAGCAGGGGCCGATACGCAGTATTTT. It is translated as CASSQEAGADTQYF.

The chain's CDR3 is CASSDQPGQGDTEAFF. CDR3 sequence (DNA): TGCGCCAGCAGCGATCAACCGGGACAGGGCGACACTGAAGCTTTCTTT. The V and J genes are TRBV5-1 and TRBJ1-1; 9 bases fit TRBD1. CDR3 length: 16 residues. V dropped 4 bases and J dropped 3; count of bases not matched to a gene: 10. The germline V gene has CDR1 SGHRS and CDR2 YFSETQ. Combining the CDR3 with reference TRBV5-1 and TRBJ1-1 gives the whole variable domain KAGVTQTPRYLIKTRGQQVTLSCSPISGHRSVSWYQQTPGQGLQFLFEYFSETQRNKGNFPGRFSGRQFSNSRSEMNVSTLELGDSALYLCASSDQPGQGDTEAFFGQGTRLTVV.

The chain couples TRBV4-1 to TRBJ1-4; 7 nucleotides match TRBD1. V lost 0 bases to trimming and J lost 5 bases; unmatched junction nucleotides: 9. This CDR3 has 17 amino acids. Per germline, CDR1 MGHRA and CDR2 YSYEKL. CDR3 sequence (DNA): TGCGCCAGCAGCCAAGAAGACAGGGCGCGAGGCAATGAAAAACTGTTTTTT. It translates to CASSQEDRARGNEKLFF.

Points on this clone: At one end the junction does not follow the germline gene, possibly because of a read error. The chain employs TRBV7-9 and TRBJ2-2, with 12 bases identical to TRBD2. The CDR3 spans 12 residues. Germline V gene data show CDR1 as SEHNR and CDR2 as FQNEAQ (reference sequence). The CDR3 bases are TGTGCCAGCAGCCCTAGCGGGGGGGCGCTGTTTTTT. It yields the protein CASSPSGGALFF.

The chain employs TRBV18 and TRBJ2-4; TRBD2 matches 7 bases. The CDR3 length is 17 residues. Germline lookup yields CDR1 KGHSH and CDR2 LQKENI. J gave up 0 bases and V 1 base, and 6 bases lay outside the gene matches. In DNA form, the CDR3 reads TGTGCCAGCTCACCACGGACAAGCGGGGTAGCCAAAAACATTCAGTACTTC. It encodes CASSPRTSGVAKNIQYF.

This rearrangement joins TRBV5-1 to TRBJ2-6, with D tentatively TRBD1 (6 bases). CDR1 is SGHRS and CDR2 is YFSETQ in the germline V gene. The CDR3 is 14 residues long. The V gene lost 7 bases and the J gene lost 2 bases, with 10 bases spanning the gap. Here the CDR3 reads CASSGTTGANVLTF. Written as DNA, the CDR3 is TGCGCCAGCTCCGGGACAACTGGGGCCAACGTCCTGACTTTC.

This clone came up a few times. This sequence joins TRBV5-1 and TRBJ2-1; D unclear. Germline V gene sequence: CDR1 SGHRS, CDR2 YFSETQ. V lost 2 bases, J lost 0 bases, and 9 bases lay in between. This CDR3 has 15 amino acids. As DNA, the CDR3 is TGCGCCAGCAGCTTCGACATCAGCTCCTACAATGAGCAGTTCTTC. Translating gives CASSFDISSYNEQFF.

The chain carries TRBV9 and TRBJ1-3; D is perhaps TRBD1 (6 bases). Germline V CDR1 and CDR2: SGDLS, YYNGEE. The CDR3 runs 15 residues. Trimming took 3 bases from V and 3 from J, leaving 13 bases between them. This CDR3 is CASSAQGFGGNTIYF. In DNA form, the CDR3 reads TGTGCCAGCAGCGCACAGGGCTTTGGTGGAAACACCATATATTTT.

This rearrangement joins TRBV6-4 to TRBJ1-2; possibly TRBD1 for D (6 bases). The CDR3 has 14 residues. The germline gives CDR1 MRHNA, CDR2 SNTAGT. Between the trimmed V and J ends, which lost 3 bases and 4 bases, there was a span of 12 bases. The CDR3 DNA reads TGTGCCAGCAGTGAACAGGGCTTAGGCTATGGCTACACCTTC. Protein sequence: CASSEQGLGYGYTF.